Below, 15 T cell receptor beta chains from the same sample are listed, as sequenced in a study of neoadjuvant anti-PD-1 for oral cavity cancer. Time point reported: after neoadjuvant nivolumab, at surgical resection. The repertoire was sequenced with immunoSEQ multiplex PCR; TCRdb's copy has only in-frame clones and lacks some. Among tens of thousands of clones listed, 38% were seen once. Sequenced here: tumor tissue, sampled after nivolumab (anti-PD-1) treatment. The receptors come from a person aged 35-79 years with oral cavity squamous cell carcinoma.

The sample holds a few counts of this clone. The chain employs TRBV11-2 and TRBJ2-7; D remains unclear. Trimming took 1 base from V and 0 from J, leaving 7 bases between them. CDR3 length: 14 amino acids. Per the germline V gene, CDR1 is SGHAT and CDR2 is FQNNGV. The CDR3 DNA sequence: TGTGCCAGCAGCTTAGGCCCTAGCTCCTACGAGCAGTACTTC. Its translation: CASSLGPSSYEQYF.

This clone was counted at least ten times. J is TRBJ1-2 and V is TRBV11-2, with unresolved D. This CDR3 spans 11 amino acids. The V gene lost 0 bases and the J gene lost 9 bases, with 5 bases spanning the gap. CDR1 SGHAT and CDR2 FQNNGV come from the germline V gene. The CDR3 sequence is CASSLDHSYTF. For the CDR3, the DNA is TGTGCCAGCAGCTTAGATCACAGCTACACCTTC.

This clone was seen a few times. The chain is built from TRBV7-9 and TRBJ1-1; the match to TRBD1 covers 8 bases. This CDR3 has 17 amino acids. V shed 5 bases, J shed 0 bases, and the junction held 11 bases outside the gene matches. Looked up from germline, CDR1 is SEHNR and CDR2 is FQNEAQ (reference sequence). The CDR3 sequence: CASSAPTGVWLNTEAFF. CDR3 DNA sequence: TGTGCCAGCAGCGCCCCGACAGGGGTTTGGTTGAACACTGAAGCTTTCTTT.

The chain joins TRBV9 to TRBJ2-1, with D perhaps TRBD2 (5 bases). The germline gives CDR1 SGDLS, CDR2 YYNGEE. The CDR3 loop spans 15 amino acids. V lost 6 bases and J lost 0, with 13 bases in between. The chain's CDR3 is CASNPTGSSYNEQFF. In DNA, the CDR3 is TGTGCCAGCAACCCGACGGGAAGCTCCTACAATGAGCAGTTCTTC.

The chain employs TRBV27 and TRBJ2-2; D gene uncertain. CDR3 size: 15 residues. Germline CDR1 and CDR2: MNHEY and SMNVEV (reference sequence). V lost 3 bases and J 3 bases, leaving 11 bases between the germline ends. The CDR3 sequence is CASSFRLTYTGELFF. CDR3 DNA: TGTGCCAGCAGTTTTAGACTTACTTACACCGGGGAGCTGTTTTTT.

The count of this clone is one. V is TRBV9 and J is TRBJ2-7; D is undetermined. The V end lost 0 bases, the J end lost 4 bases, and 11 bases lay between the germline ends. The CDR3 spans 14 residues. Germline CDR1 SGDLS, CDR2 YYNGEE. The CDR3 DNA reads TGTGCCAGCAGCGTAGAAAAGGTTCCTTACGAGCAGTACTTC. Protein: CASSVEKVPYEQYF.

This chain links TRBV27 with TRBJ1-6; D gene unclear. CDR3 size: 13 residues. Germline CDR1 reads MNHEY; CDR2 reads SMNVEV (reference sequence). V was trimmed by 1 base and J by 10 bases, leaving 8 bases between them. Written as DNA, the CDR3 is TGTGCCAGCAGTTTATGGCGGCAATCACCCCTCCACTTT. Translated: CASSLWRQSPLHF.

V gene TRBV2 combines with J gene TRBJ1-2; unclear D gene. CDR3 length: 14 amino acids. The V and J ends lost 6 bases and 0 bases respectively, with 11 bases between them. Looked up from germline, CDR1 is SNHLY and CDR2 is FYNNEI. In DNA form, the CDR3 reads TGTGCCAGCAGCGGCTGGACCACTAACTATGGCTACACCTTC. Its translation: CASSGWTTNYGYTF.

This clone was seen a few times. The CDR3 sequence: CASSEHASYEQYF. The CDR3 DNA sequence: TGTGCCAGCAGTGAACACGCCTCCTACGAGCAGTACTTC. J is TRBJ2-7 and V is TRBV6-1; D is uncertain. Trimming cost V 2 bases and J 0 bases, with 5 bases left between them. Germline V gives CDR1 MNHNS, CDR2 SASEGT. CDR3 length equals 13 residues.

By share, this clone counts as medium-sized (0.01 to 0.1%). This rearrangement joins TRBV10-3 to TRBJ2-3; 7 bases fit TRBD1. The V gene's germline CDR1 is ENHRY and CDR2 SYGVKD. With V trimmed by 4 bases and J by 4 bases, 5 bases remained unmatched. This CDR3 comprises 14 residues. This CDR3 reads CAISVNRGADTQYF. For the CDR3, the DNA is TGTGCCATCAGTGTTAACAGGGGTGCAGATACGCAGTATTTT.

The chain uses TRBV30 and TRBJ2-1, with 8 nucleotides matching TRBD2. Germline CDR1 and CDR2: GTSNPN and SVGIG (reference sequence). This CDR3 contains 15 residues. The ends lost 3 bases at V and 6 bases at J; junction bases unmatched: 10. DNA for the CDR3: TGTGCCTGGAGGTCTCTCGGGGGGGCCTCCAATGAGCAGTTCTTC. It is translated as CAWRSLGGASNEQFF.

This chain uses TRBV30 with TRBJ1-1, with 7 bases fitting TRBD1. This CDR3 comprises 13 residues. Trimming cost V 0 bases and J 10 bases; bases outside gene matches: 8. The germline gives CDR1 GTSNPN, CDR2 SVGIG (reference sequence). CDR3 nucleotide sequence: TGTGCCTGGAGTGTTTTTAGGGGGCTAGGAGCTTTCTTT. Translation gives CAWSVFRGLGAFF. Supplemented by reference TRBV30 and TRBJ1-1, the full variable domain reads SQTIHQWPATLVQPVGSPLSLECTVEGTSNPNLYWYRQAAGRGLQLLFYSVGIGQISSEVPQNLSASRPQDRQFILSSKKLLLSDSGFYLCAWSVFRGLGAFFGQGTRLTVV.

The rearrangement uses TRBV2 and TRBJ1-2; D is possibly TRBD1 (6 bases). In germline, CDR1 is SNHLY, CDR2 FYNNEI. The CDR3 totals 14 residues. Trimming took off 5 bases at V and 3 bases at J, with 13 bases between the two ends. CDR3 sequence: CASSLGGRDYGYTF. CDR3 bases: TGTGCCAGCAGTCTAGGGGGAAGGGACTATGGCTACACCTTC.

J is TRBJ2-3 and V is TRBV6-6; 7 bases map to TRBD2. Germline V gives CDR1 MNHNY, CDR2 SVGAGI (reference sequence). The CDR3 has 15 amino acids. The trim removed 9 bases at V and 6 bases at J, leaving 15 bases unmatched. CDR3 bases: TGTGCCAGTACCCCTCTGGGGACTAATCTCGATACGCAGTATTTT. Its translation is CASTPLGTNLDTQYF.

This chain connects TRBV7-8 to TRBJ1-1, with TRBD1 as a possible D gene (5 bases). V lost 3 bases to trimming and J lost 7 bases, with 9 bases between them. CDR3 length: 12 amino acids. The germline gives CDR1 SGHVS, CDR2 FQNEAQ. Here the CDR3 DNA reads TGTGCCAGCAGCTTCCTTGGGGGTGAAGCTTTCTTT. Its translation: CASSFLGGEAFF.